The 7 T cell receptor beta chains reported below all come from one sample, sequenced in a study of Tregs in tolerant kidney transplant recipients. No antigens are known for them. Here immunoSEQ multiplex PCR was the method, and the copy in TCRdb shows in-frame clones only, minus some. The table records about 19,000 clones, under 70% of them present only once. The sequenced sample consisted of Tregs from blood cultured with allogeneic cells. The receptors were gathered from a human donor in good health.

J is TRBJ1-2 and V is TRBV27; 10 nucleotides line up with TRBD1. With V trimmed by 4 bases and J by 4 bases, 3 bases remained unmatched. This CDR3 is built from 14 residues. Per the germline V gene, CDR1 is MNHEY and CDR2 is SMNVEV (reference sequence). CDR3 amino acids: CASSSTGGTYGYTF. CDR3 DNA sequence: TGTGCCAGCAGTTCGACAGGGGGCACCTATGGCTACACCTTC.

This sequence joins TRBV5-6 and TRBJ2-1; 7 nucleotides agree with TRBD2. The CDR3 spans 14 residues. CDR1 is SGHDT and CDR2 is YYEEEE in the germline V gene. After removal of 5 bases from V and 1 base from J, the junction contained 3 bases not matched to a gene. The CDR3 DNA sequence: TGTGCCAGCAGGCGGGACTATTCCTACAATGAGCAGTTCTTC. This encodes CASRRDYSYNEQFF.

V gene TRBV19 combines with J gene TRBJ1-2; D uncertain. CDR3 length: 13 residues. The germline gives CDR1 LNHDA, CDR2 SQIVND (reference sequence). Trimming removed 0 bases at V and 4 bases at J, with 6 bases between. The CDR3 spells CASSIEVLYGYTF. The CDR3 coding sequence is TGTGCCAGTAGTATAGAAGTTCTCTATGGCTACACCTTC.

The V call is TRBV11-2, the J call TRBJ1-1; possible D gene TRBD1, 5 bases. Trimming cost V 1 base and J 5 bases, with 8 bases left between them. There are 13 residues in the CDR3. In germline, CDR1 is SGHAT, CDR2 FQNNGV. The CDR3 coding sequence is TGTGCCAGCAGCTTAGCGGGGACGACTGAAGCTTTCTTT. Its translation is CASSLAGTTEAFF. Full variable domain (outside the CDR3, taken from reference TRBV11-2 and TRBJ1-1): EAGVAQSPRYKIIEKRQSVAFWCNPISGHATLYWYQQILGQGPKLLIQFQNNGVVDDSQLPKDRFSAERLKGVDSTLKIQPAKLEDSAVYLCASSLAGTTEAFFGQGTRLTVV.

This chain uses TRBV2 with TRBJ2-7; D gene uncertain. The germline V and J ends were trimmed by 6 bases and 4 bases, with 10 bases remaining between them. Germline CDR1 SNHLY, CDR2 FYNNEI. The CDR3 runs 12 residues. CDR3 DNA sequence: TGTGCCAGCAGGGTGGGATTTTACGAGCAGTACTTC. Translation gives CASRVGFYEQYF.

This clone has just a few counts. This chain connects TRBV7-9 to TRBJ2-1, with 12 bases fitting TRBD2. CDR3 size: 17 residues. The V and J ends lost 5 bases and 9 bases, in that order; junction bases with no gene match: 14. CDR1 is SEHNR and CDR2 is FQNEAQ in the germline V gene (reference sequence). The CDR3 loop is CASSPRLAGALHGEQFF. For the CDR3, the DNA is TGTGCCAGCAGCCCCAGACTAGCGGGAGCGCTACATGGTGAGCAGTTCTTC.

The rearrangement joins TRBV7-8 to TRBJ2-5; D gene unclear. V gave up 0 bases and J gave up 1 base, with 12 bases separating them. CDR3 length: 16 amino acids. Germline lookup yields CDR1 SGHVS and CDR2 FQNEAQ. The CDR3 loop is CASSLATAWGQETQYF. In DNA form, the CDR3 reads TGTGCCAGCAGCTTAGCGACCGCCTGGGGCCAAGAGACCCAGTACTTC.